The entry that follows covers one T cell receptor (beta chain) sequence. Its antigen is currently unknown. The data belong to a study of T cells in narcolepsy. Overall study results and limits: Reportedly, autoreactive clonotypes were serially detected in patients' blood but not controls'. HCRT-specific and TRIB2-specific autoreactive clonotypes appeared among same-patient CSF and blood CD4+ clonotypes. Autoreactive clone sequences were missing from some blood memory CD4+ repertoires.

Profiled with immunoSEQ multiplex PCR; TCRdb holds only in-frame clones, not every one. This table holds some 13,000 clones, 85% to 90% found once. Sequenced material: CD45RA- memory CD4+ T cells from PBMCs. The receptor was isolated from a human donor with narcolepsy.

The CDR3 nucleotides read TGTGCCAGCAGCTTAAATACAGGGTGGGTCGGGGAGCTGTTTTTT. Protein product: CASSLNTGWVGELFF. This chain uses TRBV7-2 with TRBJ2-2; tentative D call: TRBD1 (6 bases). The CDR3 extends over 15 amino acids. CDR1 SGHTA and CDR2 FQGNSA come from the germline V gene. V was cut by 2 bases and J by 7 bases, with 14 bases left in between.